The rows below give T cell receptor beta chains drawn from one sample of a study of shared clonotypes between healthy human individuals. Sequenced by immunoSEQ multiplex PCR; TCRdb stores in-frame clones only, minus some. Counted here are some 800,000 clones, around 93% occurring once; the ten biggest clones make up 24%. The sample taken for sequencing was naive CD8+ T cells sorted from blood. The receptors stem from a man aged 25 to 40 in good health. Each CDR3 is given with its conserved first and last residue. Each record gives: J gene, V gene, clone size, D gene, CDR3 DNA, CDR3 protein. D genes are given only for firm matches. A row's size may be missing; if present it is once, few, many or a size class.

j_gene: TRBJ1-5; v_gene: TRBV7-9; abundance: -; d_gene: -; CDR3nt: TGTGCCAGCAGCCCTCCAAATACACGGAGCAATCAGCCCCAGCATTTT; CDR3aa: CASSPPNTRSNQPQHF
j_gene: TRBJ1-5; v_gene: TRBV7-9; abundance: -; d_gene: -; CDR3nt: TGTGCCAGCAGCTTCGCAGGGGATAGCAATCAGCCCCAGCATTTT; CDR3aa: CASSFAGDSNQPQHF
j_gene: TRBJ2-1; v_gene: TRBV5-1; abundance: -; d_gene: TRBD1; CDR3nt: TGCGCCAGCAGCTTGACCACAGGGGTTCCTTTCAATGAGCAGTTCTTC; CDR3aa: CASSLTTGVPFNEQFF
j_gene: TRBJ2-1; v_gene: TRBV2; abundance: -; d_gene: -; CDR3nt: TGTGCCAGCAGCGGTGACAGCTACAATGAGCAGTTCTTC; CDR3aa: CASSGDSYNEQFF
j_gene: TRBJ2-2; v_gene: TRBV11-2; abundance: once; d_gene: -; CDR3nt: TGTGCCAGCAGCTTACAGCAGACATACCTCACCGGGGAGCTGTTTTTT; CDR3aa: CASSLQQTYLTGELFF
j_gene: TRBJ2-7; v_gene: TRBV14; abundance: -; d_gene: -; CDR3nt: TGTGCCAGCGGCCACGGGGCCGAGCAGTACTTC; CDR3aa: CASGHGAEQYF
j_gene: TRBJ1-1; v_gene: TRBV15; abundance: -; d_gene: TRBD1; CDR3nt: TGTGCCACCAGCAGAGTGACAGGGGGCAACACTGAAGCTTTCTTT; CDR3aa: CATSRVTGGNTEAFF
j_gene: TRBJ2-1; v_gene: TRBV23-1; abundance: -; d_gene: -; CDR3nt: TGCGCCAGGGGGCCCTACAATGAGCAGTTCTTC; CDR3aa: CARGPYNEQFF
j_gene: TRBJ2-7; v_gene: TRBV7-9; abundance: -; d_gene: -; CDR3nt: TGTGCCAGCAGCTTAGGGGGGGGCGCAGGGTACGAGCAGTACTTC; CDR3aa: CASSLGGGAGYEQYF
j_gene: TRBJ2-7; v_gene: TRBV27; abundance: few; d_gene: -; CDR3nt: TGTGCCAGCAGTTGGGCGGGCTCCTACGAGCAGTACTTC; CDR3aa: CASSWAGSYEQYF
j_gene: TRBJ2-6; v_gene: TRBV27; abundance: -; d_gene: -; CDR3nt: TGTGCCAGCAGCAACAGGGCCTCTGGGGCCAACGTCCTGACTTTC; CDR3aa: CASSNRASGANVLTF
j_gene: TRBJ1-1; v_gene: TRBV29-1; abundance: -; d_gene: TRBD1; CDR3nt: TGCAGCGCCACAGGGGCTTACACTGAAGCTTTCTTT; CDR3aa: CSATGAYTEAFF
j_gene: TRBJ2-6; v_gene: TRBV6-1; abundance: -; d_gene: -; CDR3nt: TGTGCCAGCAGTGAAAATGGGTTCTCTGGGGCCAACGTCCTGACTTTC; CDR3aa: CASSENGFSGANVLTF
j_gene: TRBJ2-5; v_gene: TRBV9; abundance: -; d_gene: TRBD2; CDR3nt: TGTGCCAGCAGCGTCGGGACTACCGAACGAGAGACCCAGTACTTC; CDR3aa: CASSVGTTERETQYF
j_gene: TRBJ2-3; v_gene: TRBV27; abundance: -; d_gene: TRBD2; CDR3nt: TGTGCCAGCACAGAAGGGACTAGCGGGTTGGATACGCAGTATTTT; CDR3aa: CASTEGTSGLDTQYF
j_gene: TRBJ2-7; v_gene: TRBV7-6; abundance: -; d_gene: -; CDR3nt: TGTGCCAGCAGCCCCCAAACAGATAGCTCCTACGAGCAGTACTTC; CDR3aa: CASSPQTDSSYEQYF
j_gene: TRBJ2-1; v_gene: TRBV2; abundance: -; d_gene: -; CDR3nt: TGTGCCAGCCTCTCAATCAGTGGGAACCTCAATGAGCAGTTCTTC; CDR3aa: CASLSISGNLNEQFF
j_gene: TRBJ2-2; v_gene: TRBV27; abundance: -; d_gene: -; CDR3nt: TGTGCCAGCAGTCGACGCAACACCGGGGAGCTGTTTTTT; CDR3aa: CASSRRNTGELFF
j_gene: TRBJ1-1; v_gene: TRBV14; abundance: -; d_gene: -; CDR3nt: TGTGCCAGCAGCCAACGCGGGGCCCTAACGAACACTGAAGCTTTCTTT; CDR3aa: CASSQRGALTNTEAFF
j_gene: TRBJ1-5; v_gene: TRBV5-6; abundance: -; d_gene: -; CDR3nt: TGTGCCAGCAGCTTGGAGGGGGGTTTGGGCAATCAGCCCCAGCATTTT; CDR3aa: CASSLEGGLGNQPQHF
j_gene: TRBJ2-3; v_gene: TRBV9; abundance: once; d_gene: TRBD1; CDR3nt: TGTGCCAGCAGCCCCTGGGACAGGTCACAGGATACGCAGTATTTT; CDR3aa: CASSPWDRSQDTQYF
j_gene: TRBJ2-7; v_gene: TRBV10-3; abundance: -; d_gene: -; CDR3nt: TGTGCCATCAGCCCAGAGCTTAACTCCTACGAGCAGTACTTC; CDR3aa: CAISPELNSYEQYF
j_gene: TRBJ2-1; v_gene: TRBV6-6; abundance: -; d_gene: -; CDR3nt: TGTGCCAGCAGTTACGCCCAATCCGGCAATGAGCAGTTCTTC; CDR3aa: CASSYAQSGNEQFF
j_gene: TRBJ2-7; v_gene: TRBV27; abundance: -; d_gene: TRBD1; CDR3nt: TGTGCCAGCAGTATCGGACAGGGTGTAACAAACGAGCAGTACTTC; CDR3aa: CASSIGQGVTNEQYF
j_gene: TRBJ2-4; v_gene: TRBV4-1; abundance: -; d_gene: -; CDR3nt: TGCGCCAGCAGCCATCCCGACCAGGCCCGAGGCCCGGGGGACATTCAGTACTTC; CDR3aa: CASSHPDQARGPGDIQYF
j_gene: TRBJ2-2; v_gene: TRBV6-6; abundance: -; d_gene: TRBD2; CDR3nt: TGTGCCAGCAGTTCAGCGGGAGGTACCGGGGAGCTGTTTTTT; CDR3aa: CASSSAGGTGELFF
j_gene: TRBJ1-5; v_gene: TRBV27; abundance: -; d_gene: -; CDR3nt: TGTGCCAGCAGTTTATCGGGAAGTCTGGGGGGCCTCAATCAGCCCCAGCATTTT; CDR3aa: CASSLSGSLGGLNQPQHF
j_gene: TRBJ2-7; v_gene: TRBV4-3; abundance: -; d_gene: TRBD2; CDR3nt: TGCGCCAGCAGCCAAGGGGCTCTAGCGGGTCGCTACGAGCAGTACTTC; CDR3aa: CASSQGALAGRYEQYF
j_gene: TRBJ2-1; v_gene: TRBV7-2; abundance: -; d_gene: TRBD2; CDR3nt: TGTGCCAGCAGCTTAGAGGCTAGCGGGAGTCGCTACAATGAGCAGTTCTTC; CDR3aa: CASSLEASGSRYNEQFF
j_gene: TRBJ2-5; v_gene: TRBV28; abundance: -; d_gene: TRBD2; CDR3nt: TGTGCCAGCAGTTTCCAAAACCTAGCGGGAGGGCTGGAGACCCAGTACTTC; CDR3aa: CASSFQNLAGGLETQYF
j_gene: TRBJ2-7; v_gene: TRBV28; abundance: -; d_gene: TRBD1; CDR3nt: TGTGCCAGCAGCTCACCGACAGGGCCTACCTACGAGCAGTACTTC; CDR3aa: CASSSPTGPTYEQYF
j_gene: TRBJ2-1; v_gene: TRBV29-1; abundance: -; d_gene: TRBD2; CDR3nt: TGCAGCGTTGACGGGACTAGCGGTCGGAGCTCCTACAATGAGCAGTTCTTC; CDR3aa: CSVDGTSGRSSYNEQFF
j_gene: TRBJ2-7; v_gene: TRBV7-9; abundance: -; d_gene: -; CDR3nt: TGTGCCAGCAGCTTAAGAGACCCGATGTATGAGGAGCAGTACTTC; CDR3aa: CASSLRDPMYEEQYF